This TCR beta chain was recorded in a study of shared clonotypes between healthy human individuals. V lost 6 bases and J lost 9, with 18 bases in between. This CDR3 spans 13 amino acids. The germline V gene has CDR1 ENHRY and CDR2 SYGVKD. Data came from immunoSEQ multiplex PCR; TCRdb stores just in-frame clones and leaves some out. The sample consists of some 2 million clones, roughly 94% of them appearing once. This chain connects TRBV10-3 to TRBJ2-7; D may match TRBD1 or TRBD2 (5 bases each). The sample comprised naive CD4+ T cells sorted from blood. Specified subset: CD45RA+ positively selected. The TCR was taken from a man aged 18 to 29 in good health. CDR3 coding DNA: TGTGCCATCAGAAACGCTACCGGGACGTGGCAGTACTTC. Protein product: CAIRNATGTWQYF.